These 4 T cell receptor beta chains came from one sample sequenced in a study of a mutant IDH1 vaccine in newly diagnosed glioma. Using immunoSEQ multiplex PCR, the repertoire was profiled, and TCRdb retains in-frame clones only, with some absent. The data hold over 35,000 clones, with about 88% observed a single time. Time point described: week 23, last vaccination. The study gave 300 ug of mutant IDH1 20-mer peptide per vaccine dose, with topical imiquimod. These receptors are not linked to any known antigen. Sequencing used PBMCs, obtained from a glioma patient whose treatment included an IDH1 peptide vaccine. The receptor set was obtained from a woman younger than 30 with glioma. Some clones in this sample may be carry-over from other donors' samples.

The chain recombines TRBV2 with TRBJ1-2, with unresolved D. V was shortened by 7 bases and J by 2 bases, with 11 bases between the two germline ends. Looked up from germline, CDR1 is SNHLY and CDR2 is FYNNEI. The CDR3 spans 13 residues. CDR3 region: CASTEPPNYGYTF. The DNA of the CDR3 is TGTGCCAGCACAGAACCTCCAAACTATGGCTACACCTTC.

The chain is built from TRBV5-5 and TRBJ1-1, with a tentative D call TRBD1 (5 bases). This CDR3 has 14 residues. Trimming stripped 3 bases from V and 0 bases from J, with 9 bases between. Germline CDR1 reads SGHKS; CDR2 reads YYEKEE (reference sequence). Here the CDR3 reads CASSSSGVNTEAFF. The CDR3 DNA sequence: TGTGCCAGCAGCTCCTCGGGGGTGAACACTGAAGCTTTCTTT.

The V and J genes are TRBV9 and TRBJ1-4, with 8 bases matching TRBD1. The V gene end was trimmed by 4 bases and the J gene end by 0 bases; junction bases not matched to a gene: 8. Germline V CDR1 and CDR2: SGDLS, YYNGEE. This CDR3 is 17 amino acids long. CDR3 bases: TGTGCCAGCAGCCCTGGGACAGGAGCTGCAACTAATGAAAAACTGTTTTTT. Translating gives CASSPGTGAATNEKLFF.

This chain joins TRBV13 and TRBJ2-3; TRBD2 is a possible D gene (7 bases). The germline gives CDR1 PRHDT, CDR2 FYEKMQ (reference sequence). Trimming stripped 5 bases from V and 4 bases from J, with 16 bases between. The CDR3 is made up of 15 amino acids. The CDR3 DNA sequence: TGTGCCAGCAGCCGTTCCCGGGGGGCCTCAGATACGCAGTATTTT. This encodes CASSRSRGASDTQYF.